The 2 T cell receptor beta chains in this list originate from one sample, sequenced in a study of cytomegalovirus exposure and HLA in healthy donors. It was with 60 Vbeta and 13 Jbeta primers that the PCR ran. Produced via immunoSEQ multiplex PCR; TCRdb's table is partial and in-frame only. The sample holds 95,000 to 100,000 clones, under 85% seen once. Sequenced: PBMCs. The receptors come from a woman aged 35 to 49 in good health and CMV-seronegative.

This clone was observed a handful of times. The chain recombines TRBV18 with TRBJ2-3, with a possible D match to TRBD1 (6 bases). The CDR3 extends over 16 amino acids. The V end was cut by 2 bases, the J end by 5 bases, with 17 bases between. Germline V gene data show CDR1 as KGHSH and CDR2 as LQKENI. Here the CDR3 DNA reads TGTGCCAGCTCACCAGCGGTGGCAGGGGCTGGAGATACGCAGTATTTT. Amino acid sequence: CASSPAVAGAGDTQYF.

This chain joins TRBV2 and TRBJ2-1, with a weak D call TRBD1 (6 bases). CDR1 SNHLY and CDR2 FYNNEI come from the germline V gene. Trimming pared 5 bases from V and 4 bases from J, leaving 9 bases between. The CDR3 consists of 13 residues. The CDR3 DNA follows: TGTGCCAGCAGTCCCACAGGGTACAATGAGCAGTTCTTC. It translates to CASSPTGYNEQFF.